The T cell receptor beta chain under discussion was sequenced for a study of PD-1 blockade in classical Hodgkin lymphoma. Findings and limits, study-wide: Newly diagnosed patients reportedly trailed healthy donors in baseline TCR diversity. Whatever underlies the repertoire differences (possibly disease activity or prior therapy) remains undefined. Those starting nivolumab under 1 year post-ASCT were excluded.

Sequencing used immunoSEQ multiplex PCR; TCRdb keeps in-frame clones, though not all of them. The sample has around 46,000 clones, over 60% seen once. Concerning this clone: The antigen remains undetermined.

Each and every patient relapsed after autologous stem cell transplantation, and patients got differing brentuximab vedotin exposure. The V segment lost 1 base and the J segment 4 bases; nucleotides outside the gene matches: 10. Germline CDR1 reads LNHDA; CDR2 reads SQIVND (reference sequence). CDR3 length: 20 amino acids. Material: peripheral blood mononuclear cells (PBMCs), obtained before the second cycle of nivolumab. This clonotype was obtained from a human donor with classical Hodgkin lymphoma. The V gene is TRBV19, the J gene TRBJ2-2, with 15 bases that match TRBD2. This CDR3 reads CASSIGTSGRAFGSTGELFF. CDR3 in DNA: TGTGCCAGTAGTATAGGGACTAGCGGGAGGGCCTTTGGGAGCACCGGGGAGCTGTTTTTT.